This TCR beta chain is drawn from a study of T cell repertoires in cytomegalovirus infection. Turning to the study itself: Public TCR beta signatures marked donors with CMV infection and the matching HLA. Study-wide findings and caveats: Based on cumulative public TCR beta family frequency, carriers of CMV plus the relevant HLA were identified. There were HLA-C-restricted CMV-specific TCR beta clonotypes dominating the ex vivo response.

In the case of this clonotype: Its target is not known.

Germline V gene sequence: CDR1 SGDLS, CDR2 YYNGEE. V dropped 7 bases and J dropped 7 bases, with 11 bases sitting between them. This CDR3 spans 12 amino acids. TCRdb recomputed calls from the reads with MiXCR, one row per CDR3 protein. Of about 360,000 distinct CDR3 sequences listed, 18% are singletons. This sequence was found in a human donor in good health (CMV status not recorded). Some clones in this sample may be carry-over from other donors' samples. This chain connects TRBV9 to TRBJ1-4; D is ambiguous. The sequenced sample was PBMCs. The CDR3 sequence is CASSGESEKLFF. CDR3 bases: TGTGCCAGCTCTGGGGAGAGTGAAAAACTGTTTTTT.